This entry is about one TCR beta chain. The antigen is not known. The sample is drawn from a study of monozygotic twins with inflammatory bowel disease. Making each TCR library took approximately 3,700 ng of total RNA. TCRdb re-called the 5' RACE reads and catalogs CDR3 proteins one per entry, DNA excluded. This sample's table reports approximately 330,000 distinct CDR3 sequences. Whole-study results and caveats: Perhaps reflecting limited power, concordant and discordant twins did not differ in repertoire similarity. Evidence failed to back one strong IBD-linked signal or clonotype.

Collection of an approximately 2.5 ml blood sample took place per donor. The TCR sequence derives from a human donor with ulcerative colitis or Crohn's disease, or a healthy co-twin of an affected twin (not recorded which). The specimen sequenced was blood.

The CDR3 sequence: CASSLVKQGSGYTF. This chain uses TRBV7-2 with TRBJ1-2; the D call of TRBD1 rests on TCRdb alone, since no DNA is present to check it. There are 14 residues in the CDR3. Germline V CDR1 and CDR2: SGHTA, FQGNSA.